The entry below describes one T cell receptor beta chain. Other DNA sequences from this sample encode an identical CDR3 as well. The CDR3 loop spans 16 amino acids. J was trimmed by 0 bases and V by 2 bases; bases with no gene match: 2. Per the germline V gene, CDR1 is SGDLS and CDR2 is YYNGEE. These data are taken from a study of blood T cell repertoires in COVID-19. Study background: Material from acute and convalescent COVID-19 was sourced from the United States, Italy and Spain.

Original analysis: Estimated nucleated cell counts came from reference gene primer amplification. Profiled with immunoSEQ multiplex PCR; TCRdb holds only in-frame clones, not every one. V and J calls and clone size are as listed in that table; D and trimming were resolved from the DNA. The sample gives approximately 180,000 clones, over 75% of which show up once; over 2.5% is in the top ten. Sequencing input: peripheral blood. The chain joins TRBV9 to TRBJ1-3; TRBD1 agrees at 10 bases. This TCR was sampled from a man in his 60s with acute or convalescent COVID-19. The CDR3 coding sequence is TGTGCCAGCAGCGTGGGACAGGGGACCTCTGGAAACACCATATATTTT. It specifies CASSVGQGTSGNTIYF.